This section outlines one T cell receptor beta chain sequence together with its context. Its antigen is currently unknown. The sample belongs to a study of cytomegalovirus exposure and HLA in healthy donors. Study-wide results and limits: In an earlier analysis, most TCR beta V segments were productive about 87% or about 30% of the time.

Sampled while nominally healthy, donors likely had unrecorded immune exposures. 60 Vbeta and 13 Jbeta primers were used in PCR. Profiling relied on immunoSEQ multiplex PCR, and the TCRdb table lists in-frame clones only, not all of them. This sample has roughly 160,000 clones, with around four fifths found just once. This sequence originates from a man aged 30 to 39 in good health and CMV-seronegative. Sequencing input: PBMCs.

In DNA form, the CDR3 reads TGCGCCAGCAGCTTCCGGGACAGGGGCTACGAGCAGTACTTC. It yields the protein CASSFRDRGYEQYF. The genes are TRBV4-3 and TRBJ2-7; 10 bases line up with TRBD1. The CDR3 runs 14 residues. The germline V gene encodes CDR1 LGHNA and CDR2 YSLEER. V trimming: 5 bases; J trimming: 3 bases; junction bases outside the gene matches: 4.